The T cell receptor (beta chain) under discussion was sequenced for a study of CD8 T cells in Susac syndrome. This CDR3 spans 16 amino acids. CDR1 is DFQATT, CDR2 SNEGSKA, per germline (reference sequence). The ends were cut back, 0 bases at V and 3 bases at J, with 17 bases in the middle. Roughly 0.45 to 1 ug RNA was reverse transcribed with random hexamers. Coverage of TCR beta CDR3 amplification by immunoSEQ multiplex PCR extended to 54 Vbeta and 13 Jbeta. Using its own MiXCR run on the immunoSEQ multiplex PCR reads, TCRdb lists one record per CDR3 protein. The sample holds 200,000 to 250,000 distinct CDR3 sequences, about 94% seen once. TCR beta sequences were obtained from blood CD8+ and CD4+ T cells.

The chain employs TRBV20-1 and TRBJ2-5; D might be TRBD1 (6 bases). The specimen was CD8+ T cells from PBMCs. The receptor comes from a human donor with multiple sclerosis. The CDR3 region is CSAREVRWTAKETQYF. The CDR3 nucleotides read TGCAGTGCTAGAGAAGTCCGGTGGACAGCGAAAGAGACCCAGTACTTC.